This TCR beta chain was found in a study of cytomegalovirus exposure and HLA in healthy donors. Across the whole study: The approximately 120 validation repertoires and the roughly 690 first-cohort repertoires shared a platform, a later analysis reported.

Study results and limitations: For cytomegalovirus status, the classifier reportedly gave diagnoses with high specificity and sensitivity. In a later analysis, first-cohort TCR clusters were found to tend to co-occur in the 120 validation repertoires. Many donors carried some public TCRs, although rarity characterized most TCR sequences.

Repertoires were generated with immunoSEQ multiplex PCR, while TCRdb's copy carries only in-frame clones and drops some. Of approximately 110,000 clones detected, approximately 86% appear once; the ten largest clones hold 3% to 4%. Trimming took 4 bases from V and 0 from J, leaving 17 bases between them. This CDR3 has 17 amino acids. Germline assignment: CDR1 SGHDT and CDR2 YYEEEE. On this clone itself: Its antigen is currently unknown.

Input material: PBMCs. The clonotype originates from a woman between 18 and 29 years old in good health and CMV-seropositive. The V call is TRBV5-6, the J call TRBJ2-4; the D gene is possibly TRBD1 (5 bases). The CDR3 protein is CASSQVDRRLAKNIQYF. CDR3 sequence (DNA): TGTGCCAGCAGCCAAGTCGACAGACGGCTAGCCAAAAACATTCAGTACTTC.